Listed here is a single TCR beta chain. Its antigen is still unknown. In the naive CD8 group, cells lacked CD45RO and were positively selected for CCR7, so terminally differentiated effector memory CD45RA+ cells were left out. The sample originates from a study of shared clonotypes between healthy human individuals. Study context: Aged 18 to 49, the donors were two women and three men. Regarding the study as a whole: It was observed that 5% to 6% of naive CD4 clonotypes were shared across several donors.

V was trimmed by 0 bases and J by 4 bases, leaving 15 bases between them. Germline V CDR1 and CDR2: LGHNA, YNFKEQ. The CDR3 extends over 17 amino acids. The deep-level immunoSEQ assay was used. The data were produced by immunoSEQ multiplex PCR, yet TCRdb's version contains in-frame clones alone and is incomplete. The repertoire has hundreds of thousands of clones, around 95% of them found once; the top ten carry approximately 0.11%. The TCR was taken from a woman aged 25 to 39 in good health. Sample: naive CD8+ T cells sorted from blood. V is TRBV4-2 and J is TRBJ2-2; possible D gene TRBD1, 5 bases. DNA for the CDR3: TGTGCCAGCAGCCAAGATCTGCACAGGTATACCACCGGGGAGCTGTTTTTT. It yields the protein CASSQDLHRYTTGELFF.